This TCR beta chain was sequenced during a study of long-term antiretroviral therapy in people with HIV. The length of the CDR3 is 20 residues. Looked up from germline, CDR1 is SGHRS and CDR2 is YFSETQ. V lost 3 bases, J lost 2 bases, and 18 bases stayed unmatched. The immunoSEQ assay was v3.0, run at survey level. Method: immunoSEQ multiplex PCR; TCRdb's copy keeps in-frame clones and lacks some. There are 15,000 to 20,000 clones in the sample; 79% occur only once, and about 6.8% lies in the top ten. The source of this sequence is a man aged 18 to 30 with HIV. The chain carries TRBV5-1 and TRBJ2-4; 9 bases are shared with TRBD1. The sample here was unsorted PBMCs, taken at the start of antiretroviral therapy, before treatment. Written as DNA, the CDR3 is TGCGCCAGCAGCTGGACATTCCGGACAGGGGTCGAGGGGACCAAAAACATTCAGTACTTC. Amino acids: CASSWTFRTGVEGTKNIQYF.